This T cell receptor (beta chain) was captured by sequencing in a study of blood T cell repertoires in COVID-19. Using immunoSEQ multiplex PCR, the repertoire was profiled, and TCRdb retains in-frame clones only, with some absent. The data hold about 97,000 clones, with about 91% observed a single time. J was trimmed by 4 bases and V by 3 bases; bases with no gene match: 5. This CDR3 has 15 residues. Germline V CDR1 and CDR2: SGDLS, YYNGEE. The chain links TRBV9 to TRBJ2-1; 9 bases line up with TRBD2. The sequenced sample was peripheral blood. This TCR came from a man younger than 30 with acute or convalescent COVID-19. In DNA form, the CDR3 reads TGTGCCAGCAGCGAGATTAGCGGGGGATACAATGAGCAGTTCTTC. Translation gives CASSEISGGYNEQFF.